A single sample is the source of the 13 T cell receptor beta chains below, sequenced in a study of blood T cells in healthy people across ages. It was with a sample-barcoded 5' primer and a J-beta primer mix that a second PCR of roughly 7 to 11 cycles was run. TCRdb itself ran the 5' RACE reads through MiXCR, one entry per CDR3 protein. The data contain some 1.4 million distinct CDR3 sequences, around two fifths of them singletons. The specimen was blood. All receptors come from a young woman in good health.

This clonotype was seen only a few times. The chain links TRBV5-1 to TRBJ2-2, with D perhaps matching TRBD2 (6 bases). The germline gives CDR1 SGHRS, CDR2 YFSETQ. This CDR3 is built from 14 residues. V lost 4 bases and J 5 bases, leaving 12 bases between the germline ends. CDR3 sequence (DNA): TGCGCCAGCAGCCCCGGAGGGGTGACCGGGGAGCTGTTTTTT. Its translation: CASSPGGVTGELFF.

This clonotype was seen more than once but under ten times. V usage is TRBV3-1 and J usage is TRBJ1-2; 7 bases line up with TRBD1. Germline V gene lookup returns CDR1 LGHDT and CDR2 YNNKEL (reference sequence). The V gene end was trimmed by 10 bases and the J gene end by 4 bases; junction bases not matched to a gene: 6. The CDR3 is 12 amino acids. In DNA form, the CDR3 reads TGTGCCACCACCGGGGACAGCTATGGCTACACCTTC. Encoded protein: CATTGDSYGYTF.

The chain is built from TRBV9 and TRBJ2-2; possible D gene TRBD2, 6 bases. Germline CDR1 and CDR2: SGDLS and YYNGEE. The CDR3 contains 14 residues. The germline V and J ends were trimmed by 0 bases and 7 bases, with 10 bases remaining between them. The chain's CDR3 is CASSVGRGGGELFF. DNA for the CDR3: TGTGCCAGCAGCGTAGGAAGGGGAGGCGGGGAGCTGTTTTTT. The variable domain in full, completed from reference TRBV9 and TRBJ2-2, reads DSGVTQTPKHLITATGQRVTLRCSPRSGDLSVYWYQQSLDQGLQFLIQYYNGEERAKGNILERFSAQQFPDLHSELNLSSLELGDSALYFCASSVGRGGGELFFGEGSRLTVL.

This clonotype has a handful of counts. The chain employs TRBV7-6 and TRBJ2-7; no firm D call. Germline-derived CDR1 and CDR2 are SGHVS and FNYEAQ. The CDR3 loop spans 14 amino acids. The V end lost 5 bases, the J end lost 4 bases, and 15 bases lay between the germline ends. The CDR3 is CASSHHTWGYEQYF. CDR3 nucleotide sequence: TGTGCCAGCAGCCACCATACTTGGGGTTACGAGCAGTACTTC.

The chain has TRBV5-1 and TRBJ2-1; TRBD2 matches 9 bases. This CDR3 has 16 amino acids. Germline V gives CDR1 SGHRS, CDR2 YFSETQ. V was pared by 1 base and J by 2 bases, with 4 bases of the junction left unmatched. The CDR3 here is CASSLWVAGAYNEQFF. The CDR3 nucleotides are TGCGCCAGCAGCTTGTGGGTAGCGGGGGCCTACAATGAGCAGTTCTTC. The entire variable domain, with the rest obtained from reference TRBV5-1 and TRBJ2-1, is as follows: KAGVTQTPRYLIKTRGQQVTLSCSPISGHRSVSWYQQTPGQGLQFLFEYFSETQRNKGNFPGRFSGRQFSNSRSEMNVSTLELGDSALYLCASSLWVAGAYNEQFFGPGTRLTVL.

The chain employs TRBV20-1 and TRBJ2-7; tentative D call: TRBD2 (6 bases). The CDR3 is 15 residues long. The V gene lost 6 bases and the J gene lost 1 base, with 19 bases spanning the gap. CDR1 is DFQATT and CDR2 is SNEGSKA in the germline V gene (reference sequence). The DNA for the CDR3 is TGCAGTGCAACTGGAGGCGGGACCCGGTCCTACGAGCAGTACTTC. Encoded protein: CSATGGGTRSYEQYF.

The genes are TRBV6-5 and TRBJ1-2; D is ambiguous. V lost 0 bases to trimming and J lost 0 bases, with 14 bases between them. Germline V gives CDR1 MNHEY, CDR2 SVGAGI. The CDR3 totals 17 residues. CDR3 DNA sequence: TGTGCCAGCAGTTACTCGTTTCTCACTCGAGCTAACTATGGCTACACCTTC. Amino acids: CASSYSFLTRANYGYTF.

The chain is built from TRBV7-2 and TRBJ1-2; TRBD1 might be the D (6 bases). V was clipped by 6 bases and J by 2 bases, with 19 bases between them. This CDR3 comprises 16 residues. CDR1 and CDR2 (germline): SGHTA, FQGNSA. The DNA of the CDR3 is TGTGCCAGCAGTTCAAACGCCGGGACACCCAACTATGGCTACACCTTC. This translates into CASSSNAGTPNYGYTF.

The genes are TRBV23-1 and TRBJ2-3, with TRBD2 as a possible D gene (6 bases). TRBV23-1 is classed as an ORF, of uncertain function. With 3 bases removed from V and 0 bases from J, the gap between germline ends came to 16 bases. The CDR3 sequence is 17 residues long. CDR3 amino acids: CASSHGTESSSTDTQYF. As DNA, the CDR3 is TGCGCCAGCAGTCATGGGACTGAAAGCTCTAGCACAGATACGCAGTATTTT.

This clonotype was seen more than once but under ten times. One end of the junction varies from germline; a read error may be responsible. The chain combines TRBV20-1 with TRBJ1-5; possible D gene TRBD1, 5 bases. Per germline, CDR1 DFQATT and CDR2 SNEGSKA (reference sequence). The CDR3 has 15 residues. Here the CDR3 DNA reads TGCAGTGCAAGAGGGGCCGGCTATAGCAATCAGCCCCAGCATTTT. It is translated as CSARGAGYSNQPQHF.

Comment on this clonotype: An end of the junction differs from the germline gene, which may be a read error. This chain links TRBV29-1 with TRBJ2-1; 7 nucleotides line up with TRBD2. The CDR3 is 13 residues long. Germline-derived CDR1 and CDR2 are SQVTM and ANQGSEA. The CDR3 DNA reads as TGCAGCGTTGGCGGGGGAGACTACGATGAGCAGTTCTTC. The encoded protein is CSVGGGDYDEQFF.

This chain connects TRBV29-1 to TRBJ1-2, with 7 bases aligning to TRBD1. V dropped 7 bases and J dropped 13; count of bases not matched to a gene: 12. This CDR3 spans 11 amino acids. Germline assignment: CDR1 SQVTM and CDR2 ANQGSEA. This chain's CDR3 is CSAPLTGTVTF. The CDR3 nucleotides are TGCAGCGCCCCTTTGACCGGGACAGTCACCTTC. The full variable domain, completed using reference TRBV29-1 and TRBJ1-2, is SAVISQKPSRDICQRGTSLTIQCQVDSQVTMMFWYRQQPGQSLTLIATANQGSEATYESGFVIDKFPISRPNLTFSTLTVSNMSPEDSSIYLCSAPLTGTVTFGSGTRLTVV.

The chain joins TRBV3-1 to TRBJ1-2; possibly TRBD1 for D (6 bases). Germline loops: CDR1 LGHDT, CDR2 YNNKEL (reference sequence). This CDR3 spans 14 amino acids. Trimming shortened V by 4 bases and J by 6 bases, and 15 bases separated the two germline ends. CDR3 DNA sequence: TGTGCCAGCAGCCTTGTTACAGGGTCCGATGGCTACACCTTC. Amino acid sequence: CASSLVTGSDGYTF.